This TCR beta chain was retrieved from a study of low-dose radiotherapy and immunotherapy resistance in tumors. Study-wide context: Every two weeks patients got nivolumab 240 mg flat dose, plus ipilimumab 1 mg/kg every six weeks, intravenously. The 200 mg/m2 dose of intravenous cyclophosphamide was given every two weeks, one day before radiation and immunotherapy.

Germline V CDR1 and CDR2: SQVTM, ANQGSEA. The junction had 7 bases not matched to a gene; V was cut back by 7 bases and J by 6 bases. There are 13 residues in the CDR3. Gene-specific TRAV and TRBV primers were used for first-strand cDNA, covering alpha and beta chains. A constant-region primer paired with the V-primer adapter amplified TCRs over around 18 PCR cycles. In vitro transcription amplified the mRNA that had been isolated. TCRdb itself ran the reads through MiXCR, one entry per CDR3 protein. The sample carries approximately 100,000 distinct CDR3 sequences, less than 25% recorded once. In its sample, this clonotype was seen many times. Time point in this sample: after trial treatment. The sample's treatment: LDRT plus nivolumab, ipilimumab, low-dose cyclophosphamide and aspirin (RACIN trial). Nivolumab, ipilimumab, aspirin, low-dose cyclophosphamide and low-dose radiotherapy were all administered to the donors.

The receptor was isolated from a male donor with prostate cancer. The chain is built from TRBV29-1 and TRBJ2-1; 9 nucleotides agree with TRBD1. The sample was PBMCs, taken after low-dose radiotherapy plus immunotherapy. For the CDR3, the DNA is TGCAGCGCCGACCGGACAGGGGTCAATGAGCAGTTCTTC. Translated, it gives CSADRTGVNEQFF.